These 15 T cell receptor beta chains were all obtained from the same sample, sequenced in a study of vaccination effects on CD4 cells after COVID-19 (dated by TCRdb to between 2021 and 2022). Receptor amplification or capture employed the immunoSEQ multiplex PCR assay. In TCRdb, the immuneACCESS table is reduced to in-frame sequences with V and J assigned. These tables do not hold every clone; where another copy was compared, an unresolved V gene accounts for under half, and the others remain unexplained. The table for this sample lists some 30,000 clones; over 55% of them were counted only once. 8% to 9% of the sample is held by the ten biggest clonotypes. These receptors are not linked to any known antigen. In the ViraFEST assay, PBMC were stimulated with viral peptide pools, and TCR sequencing was then used to find antigen-specific CD4+ T cell clonotypes based on their expansion. After around ten days of culture, CD4+ T cells were isolated with the EasySep CD4+ T cell isolation kit. Participants received two doses of either the BNT162b2 or the mRNA-1273 mRNA SARS-CoV-2 vaccine.

Sequenced material: CD4+ T cells from PBMCs cultured with SARS-CoV-2 spike peptides, taken after COVID-19 vaccination. In light of the paper, this sample's cell subset or site label describes: SARS-CoV-2 spike overlapping peptide pool stimulation. The receptors were gathered from a human donor who received a COVID-19 vaccine.

This clone was seen a few times. The chain combines TRBV4-1 with TRBJ2-7, with a weak D call TRBD1 (6 bases). CDR1 MGHRA and CDR2 YSYEKL come from the germline V gene. The CDR3 runs 15 residues. Trimming removed 4 bases from V and 3 bases from J, with 16 bases in between. As DNA, the CDR3 is TGCGCCAGCAGCCGGGAACAGGGTGAGGGCTACGAGCAGTACTTC. This sequence encodes CASSREQGEGYEQYF.

The chain uses TRBV5-1 and TRBJ1-2; D may be TRBD1 (5 bases). This CDR3 has 15 amino acids. Germline V gene sequence: CDR1 SGHRS, CDR2 YFSETQ. V was pared by 1 base and J by 0 bases, with 10 bases between. The CDR3: CASSLRGRPNYGYTF. The CDR3 nucleotides are TGCGCCAGCAGCTTGAGGGGCAGACCTAACTATGGCTACACCTTC.

The chain links TRBV7-2 to TRBJ2-7, with D tentatively TRBD1 (5 bases). The CDR3 has 13 residues. From germline, CDR1 is SGHTA and CDR2 FQGNSA. Trimming took off 5 bases at V and 4 bases at J, with 12 bases between the two ends. CDR3 loop: CASSRQYLYEQYF. In DNA form, the CDR3 reads TGTGCCAGCAGCCGACAGTACTTGTACGAGCAGTACTTC.

The rearrangement uses TRBV9 and TRBJ2-7; 8 bases agree with TRBD1. Per the germline V gene, CDR1 is SGDLS and CDR2 is YYNGEE. The ends lost 4 bases at V and 4 bases at J; junction bases unmatched: 10. This CDR3 has 15 residues. The CDR3 coding sequence is TGTGCCAGCAGCCCCCCCACAGGGGGGAGGTACGAGCAGTACTTC. Translation gives CASSPPTGGRYEQYF.

This clone came up a few times. This chain uses TRBV20-1 with TRBJ1-5; D not certain. CDR3 length: 17 amino acids. V lost 3 bases and J lost 0, with 18 bases in between. CDR1 and CDR2 from the germline V gene are DFQATT and SNEGSKA (reference sequence). The CDR3 spells CSASTGSLGYSNQPQHF. The CDR3 DNA sequence: TGCAGTGCTAGTACCGGGTCACTGGGTTATAGCAATCAGCCCCAGCATTTT.

This clone was counted only a few times. The chain joins TRBV5-1 to TRBJ2-2; D is unresolved. The CDR3 loop spans 13 amino acids. Germline CDR1 SGHRS, CDR2 YFSETQ. V was shortened by 4 bases and J by 8 bases, with 12 bases between the two germline ends. The CDR3 sequence: CASSGGRVGELFF. In DNA form, the CDR3 reads TGCGCCAGCAGCGGTGGAAGGGTTGGGGAGCTGTTTTTT. The full variable domain, in which reference TRBV5-1 and TRBJ2-2 provide the parts outside the CDR3, is KAGVTQTPRYLIKTRGQQVTLSCSPISGHRSVSWYQQTPGQGLQFLFEYFSETQRNKGNFPGRFSGRQFSNSRSEMNVSTLELGDSALYLCASSGGRVGELFFGEGSRLTVL.

This chain connects TRBV5-4 to TRBJ2-3; 8 nucleotides line up with TRBD1. V lost 4 bases, J lost 0 bases, and 10 bases stayed unmatched. Germline V CDR1 and CDR2: SGHNT, YYREEE (reference sequence). The CDR3 extends over 17 amino acids. The CDR3 sequence is CASSQPGTGLSTDTQYF. As DNA, the CDR3 is TGTGCCAGCAGCCAGCCCGGGACAGGATTAAGCACAGATACGCAGTATTTT.

The rearrangement joins TRBV9 to TRBJ2-2; D gene ambiguous. Germline CDR1 is SGDLS and CDR2 is YYNGEE. The V end lost 4 bases, the J end lost 0 bases, and 10 bases lay between the germline ends. This CDR3 has 15 residues. CDR3 sequence: CASSLRSANTGELFF. The CDR3 DNA sequence: TGTGCCAGCAGCCTTAGGAGCGCGAACACCGGGGAGCTGTTTTTT.

The chain carries TRBV3-1 (or the pseudogene TRBV3-2) and TRBJ2-1, with D possibly being TRBD2 (7 bases). The CDR3 is made up of 16 amino acids. Per the germline V gene, CDR1 is LGHDT and CDR2 is YNNKEL (reference sequence). V was cut by 2 bases and J by 8 bases, with 19 bases left in between. The CDR3: CASSQPMGGRIHEQFF. CDR3 sequence (DNA): TGTGCCAGCAGCCAACCCATGGGGGGGCGCATTCATGAGCAGTTCTTC.

This chain joins TRBV18 and TRBJ1-3; TRBD1 agrees at 12 bases. V lost 0 bases, J lost 4 bases, and 4 bases stayed unmatched. The CDR3 is made up of 17 amino acids. From germline, CDR1 is KGHSH and CDR2 LQKENI. This CDR3 reads CASSPPGTGGLGNTIYF. CDR3 nucleotides: TGTGCCAGCTCACCACCGGGGACAGGGGGCCTCGGAAACACCATATATTTT.

The V and J genes are TRBV13 and TRBJ2-7, with D hard to call. With 5 bases removed from V and 0 bases from J, the gap between germline ends came to 8 bases. This CDR3 has 13 amino acids. Germline assignment: CDR1 PRHDT and CDR2 FYEKMQ (reference sequence). The CDR3 nucleotides read TGTGCCAGCAGCCCAGCCTTCTCCTACGAGCAGTACTTC. This encodes CASSPAFSYEQYF.

The V gene is TRBV18, the J gene TRBJ2-1, with D unresolved. The CDR3 has 15 amino acids. V was shortened by 3 bases and J by 7 bases, with 16 bases between the two germline ends. Germline V gives CDR1 KGHSH, CDR2 LQKENI. CDR3 nucleotides: TGTGCCAGCTCACCGTCGAATTCTGGATGGAATGAGCAGTTCTTC. The encoded protein is CASSPSNSGWNEQFF.

V gene TRBV30 combines with J gene TRBJ1-5; D might be TRBD1 (6 bases). Trimming cost V 3 bases and J 7 bases, with 13 bases left between them. CDR3 size: 13 residues. Germline V gene data show CDR1 as GTSNPN and CDR2 as SVGIG (reference sequence). The CDR3 bases are TGTGCCTGGAGCGGACAGACAGAACAGCCCCAGCATTTT. Translated: CAWSGQTEQPQHF.

The table lists this clone with a few counts. This rearrangement joins TRBV13 to TRBJ2-5; 8 nucleotides agree with TRBD2. V was clipped by 5 bases and J by 4 bases; unmatched bases: 6. The CDR3 sequence is 14 residues long. Germline V gives CDR1 PRHDT, CDR2 FYEKMQ (reference sequence). Written as DNA, the CDR3 is TGTGCCAGCAGCCCTAACGGACTAGCAGAGACCCAGTACTTC. Its protein product is CASSPNGLAETQYF.

The chain links TRBV30 to TRBJ2-7; 7 bases are a match to TRBD2. This CDR3 comprises 13 residues. The germline V gene encodes CDR1 GTSNPN and CDR2 SVGIG (reference sequence). The trim removed 0 bases at V and 6 bases at J, leaving 5 bases unmatched. In nucleotides, the CDR3 is TGTGCCTGGAGTGTACTGTGGGAGGGCGAGCAGTACTTC. Protein sequence: CAWSVLWEGEQYF.